This T cell receptor (beta chain) is drawn from a study of control samples from healthy donors and cancer patients. Assay: immunoSEQ multiplex PCR; the TCRdb copy retains only in-frame clones and omits some. Of hundreds of thousands of clones detected, around 90% appear once; the ten largest clones hold around 6.4%. CDR3 length: 15 amino acids. V trimming: 5 bases; J trimming: 0 bases; junction bases outside the gene matches: 7. The V gene's germline CDR1 is ENHRY and CDR2 SYGVKD. V usage is TRBV10-3 and J usage is TRBJ2-7, with TRBD2 matching over 7 bases. The specimen sequenced was PBMCs. The TCR originated in a man between 35 and 55 years old with head and neck cancer. The CDR3 protein is CAISKELASSYEQYF. CDR3 coding DNA: TGTGCCATCAGTAAGGAACTAGCGTCCTCCTACGAGCAGTACTTC.